One T cell receptor beta chain is described in this entry. This record belongs to a study of blood T cell repertoires in COVID-19. As for the study in general: Donors in the United States, Italy and Spain gave samples during acute or convalescent COVID-19.

Original analysis: From reference gene primer amplification, estimates of nucleated cell counts were derived. The protocol was immunoSEQ multiplex PCR, while the TCRdb copy is restricted to in-frame clones and leaves out a portion. The DNA was the basis for D and trimming; V, J and clone size are from that table. The sample contains 45,000 to 70,000 clones, around 82% of which appear only once. The germline CDR1 and CDR2 sequences are LGHDT and YNNKEL (reference sequence). The ends lost 1 base at V and 6 bases at J; junction bases unmatched: 0. The CDR3 loop spans 13 amino acids. Sequences were obtained from peripheral blood. The genes are TRBV3-1 (or the pseudogene TRBV3-2) and TRBJ1-5; 7 nucleotides line up with TRBD1. This receptor was obtained from a woman aged 80 or older with acute or convalescent COVID-19. This chain's CDR3 is CASSQGDSQPQHF. Written as DNA, the CDR3 is TGTGCCAGCAGCCAAGGGGACAGTCAGCCCCAGCATTTT.